This T cell receptor beta chain emerged from a study of cytomegalovirus exposure and HLA in healthy donors. This clone occurred a few times. What it binds is unknown. Study findings and constraints: In a later analysis, HLA-C alleles had the fewest associated TCRs, DRB1 alleles the most.

PCR employed 60 Vbeta and 13 Jbeta primers. Generated by immunoSEQ multiplex PCR, the TCRdb table keeps only in-frame clones and is missing some. The sample lists approximately 79,000 clones, 60% to 85% occurring once. J gave up 5 bases and V 3 bases, and 8 bases lay outside the gene matches. CDR1 and CDR2 from the germline V gene are GTSNPN and SVGIG (reference sequence). CDR3 length: 15 amino acids. The chain combines TRBV30 with TRBJ1-5, with 9 bases lining up with TRBD1. The sequenced sample consisted of PBMCs. The sequence came from a male donor in good health and CMV-seropositive. In DNA form, the CDR3 reads TGTGCCTGGAGCCTCGGGGGACAGGGATATCAGCCCCAGCATTTT. Translating it yields CAWSLGGQGYQPQHF. Full variable domain (missing parts from reference TRBV30 and TRBJ1-5): SQTIHQWPATLVQPVGSPLSLECTVEGTSNPNLYWYRQAAGRGLQLLFYSVGIGQISSEVPQNLSASRPQDRQFILSSKKLLLSDSGFYLCAWSLGGQGYQPQHFGDGTRLSIL.